The 24 T cell receptor beta chains below all came from one sample that was sequenced in a study of cytomegalovirus exposure and HLA in healthy donors. PCR amplification relied on 60 Vbeta primers (plus 13 Jbeta primers). Sequencing used immunoSEQ multiplex PCR; TCRdb keeps in-frame clones, though not all of them. The sample contains 90,000 to 120,000 clones, around 77% of which appear only once. The sample taken for sequencing was PBMCs. These TCRs come from a male donor in good health and CMV-seronegative.

This chain uses TRBV27 with TRBJ1-1, with unresolved D. This CDR3 region has 15 residues. Germline CDR1 and CDR2: MNHEY and SMNVEV (reference sequence). With 3 bases removed from V and 0 bases from J, the gap between germline ends came to 11 bases. CDR3 coding DNA: TGTGCCAGCAGTTTTTACGGAGGGATGAACACTGAAGCTTTCTTT. Translating gives CASSFYGGMNTEAFF.

This clone was seen more than once but under ten times. V usage is TRBV7-3 and J usage is TRBJ2-6; 7 nucleotides line up with TRBD2. Trimming removed 5 bases from V and 0 bases from J; junction bases left unmatched: 10. The CDR3 is 18 residues long. CDR1 is SGHTA, CDR2 FQGTGA, per germline. The CDR3 spells CASSPVSGWASGANVLTF. Here the CDR3 DNA reads TGTGCCAGCAGCCCCGTTAGCGGGTGGGCCTCTGGGGCCAACGTCCTGACTTTC.

The chain joins TRBV5-6 to TRBJ1-4; 7 nucleotides match TRBD1. The CDR3 consists of 15 residues. V shed 4 bases and J 4 bases; nucleotides not matched to a gene: 7. Germline V CDR1 and CDR2: SGHDT, YYEEEE. In DNA, the CDR3 is TGTGCCAGCAGCACCACAGGGGCCCTTAATGAAAAACTGTTTTTT. This gives the protein CASSTTGALNEKLFF.

The CDR3 sequence is CAGARNRANQPQHF. CDR3 DNA: TGTGCCGGGGCCCGGAACAGGGCGAATCAGCCCCAGCATTTT. The chain uses TRBV28 and TRBJ1-5, with D possibly TRBD1 on 6 matching bases. Germline CDR1 and CDR2: MDHEN and SYDVKM. V lost 11 bases to trimming and J lost 4 bases, with 18 bases between them. The CDR3 has 14 residues.

The V and J genes are TRBV4-1 and TRBJ2-7; tentatively, D is TRBD2 (5 bases). The CDR3 is 14 residues long. The V gene lost 1 base and the J gene lost 4 bases, with 11 bases spanning the gap. Looked up from germline, CDR1 is MGHRA and CDR2 is YSYEKL. CDR3 nucleotides: TGCGCCAGCAGCCAAGTCCAGGAGCGGTACGAGCAGTACTTC. This translates into CASSQVQERYEQYF.

J is TRBJ2-3 and V is TRBV7-9, with 7 bases fitting TRBD2. J lost 3 bases, V lost 3 bases, and 6 bases had no gene match. The germline V gene has CDR1 SEHNR and CDR2 FQNEAQ (reference sequence). The CDR3 contains 15 residues. The CDR3 region is CASSFRGGTTDTQYF. In DNA, the CDR3 is TGTGCCAGCAGCTTTCGCGGGGGAACAACAGATACGCAGTATTTT.

This clone was recorded only once. The chain uses TRBV6-5 and TRBJ2-1; tentatively, D is TRBD2 (6 bases). This CDR3 spans 14 amino acids. Looked up from germline, CDR1 is MNHEY and CDR2 is SVGAGI. The V and J ends lost 6 bases and 5 bases respectively, with 14 bases between them. CDR3 residues: CASSPSGPNNEQFF. Written as DNA, the CDR3 is TGTGCCAGCAGCCCGAGCGGGCCCAACAATGAGCAGTTCTTC.

This chain links TRBV5-6 with TRBJ2-7, with 7 bases matching TRBD2. CDR1 is SGHDT and CDR2 is YYEEEE in the germline V gene. The V segment lost 2 bases and the J segment 6 bases; nucleotides outside the gene matches: 14. The CDR3 contains 16 residues. The CDR3: CASSFLGGGEMGEQYF. The CDR3 DNA sequence: TGTGCCAGCAGCTTTCTAGGTGGGGGGGAAATGGGCGAGCAGTACTTC.

This clone was detected a few times. This rearrangement joins TRBV10-3 to TRBJ2-5; D is ambiguous. Germline V gene data show CDR1 as ENHRY and CDR2 as SYGVKD. There are 12 residues in the CDR3. The germline V and J ends were trimmed by 6 bases and 5 bases, with 10 bases remaining between them. This CDR3 is CAIRGSSETQYF. The CDR3, as DNA: TGTGCCATCAGGGGTAGCTCTGAGACCCAGTACTTC.

The V gene is TRBV18, the J gene TRBJ2-5, with a weak D call TRBD1 (6 bases). This CDR3 comprises 13 residues. The V gene lost 8 bases and the J gene lost 5 bases, with 15 bases spanning the gap. CDR1 is KGHSH and CDR2 is LQKENI in the germline V gene. As DNA, the CDR3 is TGTGCCAGCCGACCTGGGGGCCGGGAGACCCAGTACTTC. This encodes CASRPGGRETQYF. Together with reference TRBV18 and TRBJ2-5, the CDR3 gives the full variable domain: NAGVMQNPRHLVRRRGQEARLRCSPMKGHSHVYWYRQLPEEGLKFMVYLQKENIIDESGMPKERFSAEFPKEGPSILRIQQVVRGDSAAYFCASRPGGRETQYFGPGTRLLVL.

The table lists this clone with a few counts. The V and J genes are TRBV27 and TRBJ1-1; D not resolved. The germline V gene encodes CDR1 MNHEY and CDR2 SMNVEV (reference sequence). V gave up 5 bases and J gave up 4 bases, with 14 bases separating them. This CDR3 spans 14 amino acids. CDR3 in amino acids: CASSLQTGVTEAFF. CDR3 in DNA: TGTGCCAGCAGTCTCCAGACCGGAGTCACTGAAGCTTTCTTT.

The genes are TRBV19 and TRBJ2-7; no reliable D call. The CDR3 spans 13 residues. Germline-derived CDR1 and CDR2 are LNHDA and SQIVND (reference sequence). V shed 4 bases and J shed 5 bases, with 12 bases lying between them. The CDR3 DNA is TGTGCCAGTAGTACTTACAGTATTGACGAGCAGTACTTC. Translated, it gives CASSTYSIDEQYF.

This sequence joins TRBV6-1 and TRBJ2-3, with TRBD2 matching over 7 bases. Germline V gene sequence: CDR1 MNHNS, CDR2 SASEGT. Trimming took 10 bases from V and 2 from J; bases not matched to a gene: 12. CDR3 length: 15 amino acids. The CDR3 protein is CATRASGSYTDTQYF. DNA of the CDR3: TGTGCCACCAGGGCTAGCGGATCCTACACAGATACGCAGTATTTT.

The rearrangement uses TRBV5-6 and TRBJ1-4, with a tentative D call TRBD1 (5 bases). Germline CDR1 reads SGHDT; CDR2 reads YYEEEE. This CDR3 is 16 amino acids long. Trimming took off 0 bases at V and 10 bases at J, with 19 bases between the two ends. The CDR3 bases are TGTGCCAGCAGCTTGGAAGGAGGGGCGCGGGGCGGAAAACTGTTTTTT. Translation gives CASSLEGGARGGKLFF.

This clone was recorded a few times. V is TRBV10-2 and J is TRBJ2-7; D is perhaps TRBD2 (5 bases). V gave up 3 bases and J gave up 3 bases, with 12 bases separating them. In germline, CDR1 is WSHSY, CDR2 SAAADI. CDR3 length equals 14 residues. In DNA form, the CDR3 reads TGCGCCAGCAGTGAAGGGTCTAGCTTCTACGAGCAGTACTTC. It codes for CASSEGSSFYEQYF.

The chain recombines TRBV18 with TRBJ1-2, with TRBD1 matching over 11 bases. Germline lookup yields CDR1 KGHSH and CDR2 LQKENI. This CDR3 is built from 15 residues. Trimming cost V 3 bases and J 1 base; bases outside gene matches: 1. Written as DNA, the CDR3 is TGTGCCAGCTCACCGGGGACAGGGGGTAACTATGGCTACACCTTC. This translates into CASSPGTGGNYGYTF.

The rearrangement uses TRBV10-1 and TRBJ1-1; maybe TRBD1 (5 bases). The CDR3 extends over 13 amino acids. Germline V gives CDR1 WNHNN, CDR2 SYGVQD (reference sequence). Between the trimmed V and J ends, which lost 6 bases and 2 bases, there was a span of 10 bases. CDR3 region: CASSGQPNTEAFF. In nucleotides, the CDR3 is TGCGCCAGCAGCGGACAACCAAACACTGAAGCTTTCTTT.

The genes are TRBV6-5 and TRBJ2-5, with D perhaps TRBD2 (6 bases). Between the trimmed V and J ends, which lost 8 bases and 4 bases, there was a span of 14 bases. Germline assignment: CDR1 MNHEY and CDR2 SVGAGI. The CDR3 is made up of 13 amino acids. CDR3 amino acids: CASGRRAGETQYF. In nucleotides, the CDR3 is TGTGCCAGCGGTCGGAGGGCCGGAGAGACCCAGTACTTC.

V gene TRBV6-1 combines with J gene TRBJ2-1, with a weak D call TRBD1 (6 bases). The CDR3 has 15 amino acids. Trimming stripped 4 bases from V and 6 bases from J, with 16 bases between. Germline V gives CDR1 MNHNS, CDR2 SASEGT. The CDR3 here is CASSVQGYPANEQFF. The CDR3 DNA sequence: TGTGCCAGCAGTGTACAGGGTTATCCGGCCAATGAGCAGTTCTTC.

The gene calls are TRBV6-1 and TRBJ2-5, with D possibly being TRBD2 (6 bases). Germline assignment: CDR1 MNHNS and CDR2 SASEGT. V lost 3 bases and J lost 0, with 14 bases in between. This CDR3 is built from 16 residues. The CDR3 nucleotides are TGTGCCAGCAGTGACCGAGGGCGGGGAAACCAAGAGACCCAGTACTTC. Its translation: CASSDRGRGNQETQYF.

The chain uses TRBV7-7 and TRBJ2-7, with 12 bases lining up with TRBD2. Germline CDR1 is SSHAT and CDR2 is FNYEAQ (reference sequence). This CDR3 region has 17 residues. The V segment lost 4 bases and the J segment 6 bases; nucleotides outside the gene matches: 13. CDR3 nucleotide sequence: TGTGCCAGCAGCTCCGATCGATTGACTAGCGGGAGTGGCGAGCAGTACTTC. The encoded protein is CASSSDRLTSGSGEQYF.

This chain joins TRBV11-1 and TRBJ1-1, with TRBD1 matching over 9 bases. This CDR3 has 14 amino acids. After removal of 1 base from V and 4 bases from J, the junction contained 1 base not matched to a gene. Germline CDR1 reads SGHAT; CDR2 reads FQDESV (reference sequence). The CDR3 DNA reads TGTGCCAGCAGCTTAGGGGGACAGGGCACTGAAGCTTTCTTT. Translating it yields CASSLGGQGTEAFF.

The V and J genes are TRBV27 and TRBJ2-7; D remains unclear. From germline, CDR1 is MNHEY and CDR2 SMNVEV (reference sequence). Trimming removed 8 bases from V and 5 bases from J, with 4 bases in between. This CDR3 is 9 amino acids long. For the CDR3, the DNA is TGTGCCAGCGGGCACGAGCAGTACTTC. The encoded protein is CASGHEQYF.

The count of this clone is one. The chain combines TRBV5-8 with TRBJ2-7; no clear D gene. Trimming shortened V by 5 bases and J by 1 base, and 10 bases separated the two germline ends. This CDR3 spans 13 amino acids. CDR1 and CDR2 (germline): SGHTS, YDEGEE. CDR3 bases: TGTGCCAGCAGTCTTTCGACTTCCTACGAGCAGTACTTC. Encoded protein: CASSLSTSYEQYF.